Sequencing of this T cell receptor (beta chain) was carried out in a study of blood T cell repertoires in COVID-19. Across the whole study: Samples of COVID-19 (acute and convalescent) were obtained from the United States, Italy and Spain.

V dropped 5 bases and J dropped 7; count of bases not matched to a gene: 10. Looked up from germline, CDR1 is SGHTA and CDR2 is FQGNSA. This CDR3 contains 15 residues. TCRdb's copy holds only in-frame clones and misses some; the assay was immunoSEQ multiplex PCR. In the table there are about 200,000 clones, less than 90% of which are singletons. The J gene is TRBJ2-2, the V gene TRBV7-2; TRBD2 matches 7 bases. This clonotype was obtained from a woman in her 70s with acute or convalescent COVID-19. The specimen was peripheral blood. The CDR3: CASSRRSGTVGELFF. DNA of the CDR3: TGTGCCAGCAGCCGGAGGAGCGGGACGGTCGGGGAGCTGTTTTTT.